These 29 T cell receptor beta chains share one sample of origin, sequenced in a study of memory CD4+ T cells and cytomegalovirus serostatus (dated by TCRdb to about 2019). Single viable CD3+CD4+CD8-CD45RO+ cells were sorted as memory CD4+ T cells on a FACSAria II. The protocol used for the library was the immunoSEQ multiplex PCR assay. The table comes from immuneACCESS by way of TCRdb, which keeps in-frame sequences with V and J called. Part of the clones is missing from these tables; in studies checked, under half for an unresolved V gene and the rest for unknown reasons. Across this sample there are approximately 50,000 clones, with 70% to 75% seen only once. Of the sample, about 3% is held by the ten largest clones. Specimen: memory CD4+ T cells from blood. These TCRs come from an adult in good health and CMV-seropositive.

The sample holds a few counts of this clone. V is TRBV6-5 and J is TRBJ1-1; D remains unclear. CDR3 length equals 13 residues. Deletions cut 0 bases from V and 8 bases from J, with 10 bases between. Germline values: CDR1 MNHEY, CDR2 SVGAGI. CDR3 nucleotides: TGTGCCAGCAGTTACTCGACGAGCGTCGAAGCTTTCTTT. Translating it yields CASSYSTSVEAFF.

The chain employs TRBV30 and TRBJ1-1; no clear D. Germline V CDR1 and CDR2: GTSNPN, SVGIG (reference sequence). The CDR3 length is 11 residues. V shed 3 bases and J shed 4 bases, with 6 bases lying between them. CDR3: CAWSSLTEAFF. CDR3 bases: TGTGCCTGGAGCTCACTCACTGAAGCTTTCTTT.

This sequence joins TRBV30 and TRBJ2-5; tentatively, D is TRBD1 (8 bases). Germline lookup yields CDR1 GTSNPN and CDR2 SVGIG (reference sequence). V lost 1 base, J lost 1 base, and 13 bases lay in between. The CDR3 is 15 amino acids. CDR3: CAWSATGGAQETQYF. CDR3 DNA: TGTGCCTGGAGTGCCACAGGGGGGGCCCAAGAGACCCAGTACTTC.

The gene calls are TRBV5-6 and TRBJ1-2, with no clear D. V gave up 4 bases and J gave up 5 bases, with 18 bases separating them. CDR1 and CDR2 from the germline V gene are SGHDT and YYEEEE. The length of the CDR3 is 15 residues. The CDR3 bases are TGTGCCAGCAGCCAGAAGCCTCCTCCCCTGTATGGCTACACCTTC. This encodes CASSQKPPPLYGYTF.

The CDR3 region is CASSTGGTLSSYNEQFF. The CDR3 DNA is TGTGCCAGCAGCACGGGGGGTACCTTAAGCTCCTACAATGAGCAGTTCTTC. The gene calls are TRBV5-4 and TRBJ2-1; 7 positions agree with TRBD2. The CDR3 is made up of 17 amino acids. V was clipped by 4 bases and J by 0 bases; unmatched bases: 10. CDR1 is SGHNT, CDR2 YYREEE, per germline (reference sequence).

The V call is TRBV2, the J call TRBJ2-3, with TRBD2 as a possible D gene (5 bases). CDR3 size: 12 residues. V was pared by 8 bases and J by 4 bases, with 10 bases between. Germline V gives CDR1 SNHLY, CDR2 FYNNEI. CDR3 nucleotides: TGTGCCAGCGAAGGAGGTGCAGATACGCAGTATTTT. Protein product: CASEGGADTQYF.

This clone has a handful of counts. V is TRBV9 and J is TRBJ2-1, with 9 bases matching TRBD2. V lost 4 bases, J lost 7 bases, and 12 bases stayed unmatched. Germline lookup yields CDR1 SGDLS and CDR2 YYNGEE. The CDR3 has 16 amino acids. The CDR3 sequence is CASSPWLAGQWNEQFF. Written as DNA, the CDR3 is TGTGCCAGCAGCCCGTGGCTAGCGGGACAGTGGAATGAGCAGTTCTTC.

This rearrangement joins TRBV2 to TRBJ1-4; no definite D call. This CDR3 spans 17 amino acids. Germline CDR1 SNHLY, CDR2 FYNNEI. Trimming left V 6 bases short and J 1 base short, with 18 bases between. CDR3 nucleotides: TGTGCCAGCAGCCCGCGAAGGGTGGCGCGAACTAATGAAAAACTGTTTTTT. This gives the protein CASSPRRVARTNEKLFF.

V usage is TRBV7-9 and J usage is TRBJ1-1; 7 bases fit TRBD1. This CDR3 is 16 amino acids long. After removal of 2 bases from V and 10 bases from J, the junction contained 16 bases not matched to a gene. Germline V gives CDR1 SEHNR, CDR2 FQNEAQ (reference sequence). The CDR3 region is CASSLSQGGPQILAFF. The CDR3 DNA follows: TGTGCCAGCAGCTTATCCCAGGGGGGACCTCAAATTTTAGCTTTCTTT.

The chain couples TRBV19 to TRBJ2-6; possible D gene TRBD1, 6 bases. Germline V gene data show CDR1 as LNHDA and CDR2 as SQIVND (reference sequence). This CDR3 comprises 15 residues. V lost 8 bases, J lost 0 bases, and 11 bases lay in between. CDR3 in DNA: TGTGCCAGTCACAGGGAGAGCTCTGGGGCCAACGTCCTGACTTTC. Encoded protein: CASHRESSGANVLTF. Full variable domain (missing parts from reference TRBV19 and TRBJ2-6): DGGITQSPKYLFRKEGQNVTLSCEQNLNHDAMYWYRQDPGQGLRLIYYSQIVNDFQKGDIAEGYSVSREKKESFPLTVTSAQKNPTAFYLCASHRESSGANVLTFGAGSRLTVL.

This chain connects TRBV19 to TRBJ1-5; a weak D match, TRBD1 (5 bases). CDR3 length: 13 amino acids. Trimming shortened V by 6 bases and J by 4 bases, and 10 bases separated the two germline ends. Per germline, CDR1 LNHDA and CDR2 SQIVND (reference sequence). The DNA for the CDR3 is TGTGCCAGTAGCGGGACGGGGAATCAGCCCCAGCATTTT. This encodes CASSGTGNQPQHF.

J is TRBJ1-2 and V is TRBV28; no firm D call. Trimming took off 2 bases at V and 0 bases at J, with 4 bases between the two ends. Germline CDR1 MDHEN, CDR2 SYDVKM. The CDR3 consists of 13 residues. CDR3 nucleotides: TGTGCCAGCAGTTTAAAGGCTAACTATGGCTACACCTTC. This codes for CASSLKANYGYTF.

This chain uses TRBV5-4 with TRBJ2-7; D is unresolved. This CDR3 contains 14 residues. With 3 bases removed from V and 9 bases from J, the gap between germline ends came to 19 bases. The germline V gene encodes CDR1 SGHNT and CDR2 YYREEE (reference sequence). CDR3 sequence (DNA): TGTGCCAGCAGCTCCCGGTCGGAAACTACGAGGCAGTACTTC. It codes for CASSSRSETTRQYF.

The chain carries TRBV11-3 and TRBJ1-4, with a weak D call TRBD1 (5 bases). The CDR3 has 17 residues. V dropped 5 bases and J dropped 2 bases, with 18 bases sitting between them. The germline V gene has CDR1 SGHNT and CDR2 YENEEA. CDR3 loop: CASSNAPGSRTNEKLFF. The CDR3 region has the DNA TGTGCCAGCAGCAATGCCCCAGGGAGTAGGACTAATGAAAAACTGTTTTTT.

The rearrangement uses TRBV5-1 and TRBJ1-2; no reliable D call. This CDR3 region has 15 residues. Germline V gives CDR1 SGHRS, CDR2 YFSETQ. Deletions cut 4 bases from V and 6 bases from J, with 19 bases between. As DNA, the CDR3 is TGCGCCAGCAGCCATACGAGGAGGACCTCCGATGGCTACACCTTC. Translation: CASSHTRRTSDGYTF.

The chain recombines TRBV7-2 with TRBJ1-2; TRBD1 is a possible D gene (5 bases). The V gene lost 5 bases and the J gene lost 4 bases, with 23 bases spanning the gap. The CDR3 length is 17 residues. The germline CDR1 and CDR2 sequences are SGHTA and FQGNSA. The CDR3 coding sequence is TGTGCCAGCAGCCACAGCGTTGGGAGGGAGGGGCCCTATGGCTACACCTTC. This gives the protein CASSHSVGREGPYGYTF. Variable domain in full (rest from reference TRBV7-2 and TRBJ1-2): GAGVSQSPSNKVTEKGKDVELRCDPISGHTALYWYRQSLGQGLEFLIYFQGNSAPDKSGLPSDRFSAERTGGSVSTLTIQRTQQEDSAVYLCASSHSVGREGPYGYTFGSGTRLTVV.

This clone was counted a single time. The rearrangement joins TRBV7-2 to TRBJ1-1; D is unresolved. V was clipped by 1 base and J by 4 bases, with 13 bases between them. The CDR3 extends over 15 amino acids. Germline loops: CDR1 SGHTA, CDR2 FQGNSA. DNA of the CDR3: TGTGCCAGCAGCTTAGTTGCCGGGAAGAGCACTGAAGCTTTCTTT. Translating gives CASSLVAGKSTEAFF.

This clone was picked up one time. The chain recombines TRBV6-6 with TRBJ1-4, with D possibly matching TRBD1 (5 bases). Per the germline V gene, CDR1 is MNHNY and CDR2 is SVGAGI (reference sequence). This CDR3 is built from 14 residues. V was trimmed by 3 bases and J by 9 bases, leaving 14 bases between them. This CDR3 is CASSYAGEGKKLFF. The CDR3 DNA reads TGTGCCAGCAGTTATGCGGGGGAGGGGAAAAAACTGTTTTTT.

The V gene is TRBV10-3, the J gene TRBJ2-3, with 7 bases aligning to TRBD2. The CDR3 is made up of 14 amino acids. The trim removed 5 bases at V and 1 base at J, leaving 3 bases unmatched. Germline values: CDR1 ENHRY, CDR2 SYGVKD. CDR3 sequence reads: CAISPGLGTDTQYF. In DNA form, the CDR3 reads TGTGCCATCAGTCCAGGACTAGGCACAGATACGCAGTATTTT.

The J gene is TRBJ1-4, the V gene TRBV6-5; no reliable D call. Trimming took 0 bases from V and 7 from J, leaving 15 bases between them. There are 16 residues in the CDR3. The germline CDR1 and CDR2 sequences are MNHEY and SVGAGI. The CDR3 DNA sequence: TGTGCCAGCAGTTACTCGTTCCGGGGAGGTGGTGAAAAACTGTTTTTT. It is translated as CASSYSFRGGGEKLFF.

The gene calls are TRBV28 and TRBJ2-7; D is unclear. Germline assignment: CDR1 MDHEN and CDR2 SYDVKM. V lost 2 bases and J lost 2, with 7 bases in between. The length of the CDR3 is 13 residues. The CDR3 loop reads CASSLPATYEQYF. DNA of the CDR3: TGTGCCAGCAGTTTACCCGCTACCTACGAGCAGTACTTC.

The gene calls are TRBV5-1 and TRBJ1-2; D is ambiguous. The germline V and J ends were trimmed by 4 bases and 8 bases, with 12 bases remaining between them. Germline CDR1 SGHRS, CDR2 YFSETQ. The length of the CDR3 is 12 residues. The CDR3 DNA sequence: TGCGCCAGCAGCCCGACCGACCAAGGCTACACCTTC. It codes for CASSPTDQGYTF.

This clone appeared once. This chain links TRBV7-8 with TRBJ1-3; D call uncertain. The CDR3 has 14 residues. Trimming pared 3 bases from V and 0 bases from J, leaving 6 bases between. Germline CDR1 and CDR2: SGHVS and FQNEAQ. CDR3 nucleotide sequence: TGTGCCAGCAGCTTTAGTCACTCTGGAAACACCATATATTTT. This gives the protein CASSFSHSGNTIYF.

This chain joins TRBV18 and TRBJ2-7; no definite D call. From germline, CDR1 is KGHSH and CDR2 LQKENI. Trimming pared 6 bases from V and 0 bases from J, leaving 12 bases between. The CDR3 length is 14 residues. CDR3 loop: CASSPAEYSYEQYV. CDR3 coding DNA: TGTGCCAGCTCCCCGGCGGAATACTCCTACGAGCAGTACGTC.

V gene TRBV19 combines with J gene TRBJ2-1, with 7 bases identical to TRBD2. This CDR3 region has 13 residues. Germline CDR1 reads LNHDA; CDR2 reads SQIVND (reference sequence). The trim removed 5 bases at V and 5 bases at J, leaving 3 bases unmatched. This chain's CDR3 is CASSRLADNEQFF. The CDR3 bases are TGTGCCAGTAGTCGGCTAGCGGACAATGAGCAGTTCTTC. Complete variable domain (other parts from reference TRBV19 and TRBJ2-1): DGGITQSPKYLFRKEGQNVTLSCEQNLNHDAMYWYRQDPGQGLRLIYYSQIVNDFQKGDIAEGYSVSREKKESFPLTVTSAQKNPTAFYLCASSRLADNEQFFGPGTRLTVL.

J is TRBJ1-2 and V is TRBV7-9, with TRBD1 matching over 9 bases. V was pared by 5 bases and J by 6 bases, with 7 bases of the junction left unmatched. Germline loops: CDR1 SEHNR, CDR2 FQNEAQ (reference sequence). The CDR3 is 14 residues long. The CDR3 DNA sequence: TGTGCCAGCAGCGTAGGGGACAGGGAACATGGCTACACCTTC. This gives the protein CASSVGDREHGYTF.

This clone has just one count. The rearrangement links TRBV5-1 to TRBJ2-5; tentative D call: TRBD2 (6 bases). The germline V gene encodes CDR1 SGHRS and CDR2 YFSETQ. V lost 4 bases and J 5 bases, leaving 15 bases between the germline ends. The length of the CDR3 is 14 residues. CDR3 nucleotide sequence: TGCGCCAGCAGCGCCACTAGCCCCGACGAGACCCAGTACTTC. This sequence encodes CASSATSPDETQYF.

The chain recombines TRBV9 with TRBJ2-2, with 7 positions matching TRBD1. The CDR3 has 15 residues. Germline-derived CDR1 and CDR2 are SGDLS and YYNGEE. J lost 5 bases, V lost 1 base, and 5 bases had no gene match. The CDR3 region is CASSVQGVGTGELFF. For the CDR3, the DNA is TGTGCCAGCAGCGTACAGGGGGTCGGGACCGGGGAGCTGTTTTTT.

This chain connects TRBV6-5 to TRBJ2-6, with D hard to call. The CDR3 totals 14 residues. The germline CDR1 and CDR2 sequences are MNHEY and SVGAGI. V dropped 7 bases and J dropped 3 bases, with 10 bases sitting between them. The CDR3, as DNA: TGTGCCAGCATGAGGCCATTTGGGGCCAACGTCCTGACTTTC. As protein: CASMRPFGANVLTF.